This T cell receptor beta chain derives from a study of T cells in tuberculosis. General study points: GMM-specific TCRs were nearer to active tuberculosis alpha repertoires, suggesting expansion.

TCRdb's copy holds only in-frame clones and misses some; the assay was immunoSEQ multiplex PCR. The table has tens of thousands of clones, 92% seen once. This sample's time point: new active TB diagnosis, blood taken before or within 7 days of starting treatment. The CDR3 is made up of 14 amino acids. The germline gives CDR1 KGHSH, CDR2 LQKENI. The V gene lost 6 bases and the J gene lost 4 bases, with 16 bases spanning the gap. On this clone: The antigen is undetermined.

The material was PBMCs, obtained at tuberculosis diagnosis. This receptor was identified in an adult with tuberculosis. Some clones in this sample may be carry-over from other donors' samples. V and J are TRBV18 and TRBJ2-7; D perhaps matches TRBD1 (6 bases). CDR3: CASSQETGAYEQYF. The CDR3 DNA is TGTGCCAGCTCTCAGGAGACAGGAGCTTACGAGCAGTACTTC.